This T cell receptor beta chain appears in the sequencing data of a study of T cell responses to AZD1222 COVID-19 vaccine. After removal of 4 bases from V and 9 bases from J, the junction contained 6 bases not matched to a gene. Germline V CDR1 and CDR2: KGHSY, FQNENV. This CDR3 is 14 amino acids long. The assay was immunoSEQ multiplex PCR, and TCRdb's table has in-frame clones only and misses some. Counted here are around 150,000 clones, around 90% occurring once; the ten biggest clones make up approximately 5.4%. Note on this clone: No antigen is known for it.

Study-wide results and caveats: Two AZD1222 administrations were followed by greater Spike-specific TCR breadth and depth.

V is TRBV16 and J is TRBJ2-1; TRBD2 matches at 10 bases. The receptor's source is an adult in good health. The input for sequencing was peripheral blood, taken on day 0 of AZD1222 vaccination. The CDR3 protein is CASSPPSGSFEQFF. Here the CDR3 DNA reads TGTGCCAGCAGCCCGCCTAGCGGGAGTTTTGAGCAGTTCTTC.